The next 25 T cell receptor beta chains were all read from a single sample in a study of cytomegalovirus exposure and HLA in healthy donors. PCR was performed using 60 Vbeta and 13 Jbeta primers. Some clones are missing from TCRdb's copy, which holds only in-frame ones; the method was immunoSEQ multiplex PCR. The sample holds roughly 160,000 clones, 70% to 90% seen once. Sequencing used PBMCs. The receptors shown here come from a man younger than 35 in good health and CMV-seropositive.

The CDR3 DNA is TGTGCCAGCAGCGAGGTGGGGGGCGGGACAGGGCACAATGAGCAGTTCTTC. This sequence encodes CASSEVGGGTGHNEQFF. V gene TRBV11-3 combines with J gene TRBJ2-1; 9 nucleotides align to TRBD1. The V gene end was trimmed by 5 bases and the J gene end by 5 bases; junction bases not matched to a gene: 13. The germline gives CDR1 SGHNT, CDR2 YENEEA. The CDR3 has 17 residues.

This clone has only a few counts. CDR3: CASSQEVLGGQYF. CDR3 DNA: TGCGCCAGCAGCCAAGAGGTTCTCGGCGGGCAGTACTTC. This chain uses TRBV4-1 with TRBJ2-7, with D unclear. The CDR3 runs 13 residues. Germline loops: CDR1 MGHRA, CDR2 YSYEKL. V was trimmed by 0 bases and J by 9 bases, leaving 12 bases between them.

This clone is a singleton in its sample. The chain is built from TRBV10-3 and TRBJ2-1; 7 bases map to TRBD1. The CDR3 sequence is 14 residues long. V was pared by 7 bases and J by 5 bases, with 8 bases of the junction left unmatched. Germline loops: CDR1 ENHRY, CDR2 SYGVKD. In DNA form, the CDR3 reads TGTGCCATCAACGGACAGGACCTCGACAATGAGCAGTTCTTC. Residues: CAINGQDLDNEQFF.

The rearrangement uses TRBV12-5 and TRBJ1-1; the match to TRBD1 covers 9 bases. The J segment lost 0 bases and the V segment lost 3 bases, leaving 23 bases of the junction unmatched. Germline CDR1 is LGHNT and CDR2 is FRNRAP. The CDR3 is made up of 22 amino acids. CDR3 DNA sequence: TGTGCTAGTGGTTTTTCCGTACAAGGACAGGGGAGTTCAACTAGCCTGAACACTGAAGCTTTCTTT. Its translation is CASGFSVQGQGSSTSLNTEAFF. The whole variable domain, remainder taken from reference TRBV12-5 and TRBJ1-1, is DARVTQTPRHKVTEMGQEVTMRCQPILGHNTVFWYRQTMMQGLELLAYFRNRAPLDDSGMPKDRFSAEMPDATLATLKIQPSEPRDSAVYFCASGFSVQGQGSSTSLNTEAFFGQGTRLTVV.

The chain combines TRBV21-1 with TRBJ2-1; the table's TRBD2 call for D was not verified on the DNA. TRBV21-1 is a pseudogene locus. The CDR3 covers 13 residues. The CDR3 coding sequence is TGTGCCAGCAGCAAAGGGAGTGCTAGGGAGCAGTTCTTC. Amino acid sequence: CASSKGSAREQFF.

V usage is TRBV29-1 and J usage is TRBJ2-7; TRBD1 matches at 9 bases. The junction had 3 bases not matched to a gene; V was cut back by 0 bases and J by 0 bases. Looked up from germline, CDR1 is SQVTM and CDR2 is ANQGSEA. The CDR3 runs to 15 residues. CDR3 bases: TGCAGCGTTGAAGATAACAGGGGGCTCTCCTACGAGCAGTACTTC. Translating it yields CSVEDNRGLSYEQYF.

The V and J genes are TRBV5-4 and TRBJ1-1, with TRBD1 identical over 10 bases. The CDR3 consists of 15 residues. V shed 4 bases, J shed 4 bases, and the junction held 7 bases outside the gene matches. CDR1 and CDR2 (germline): SGHNT, YYREEE (reference sequence). The CDR3 here is CASSARQGAGTEAFF. The CDR3 region has the DNA TGTGCCAGCAGCGCTAGACAGGGGGCGGGCACTGAAGCTTTCTTT.

V and J are TRBV7-8 and TRBJ1-2; 8 bases line up with TRBD1. CDR1 SGHVS and CDR2 FQNEAQ come from the germline V gene. The CDR3 is 14 residues long. J lost 6 bases, V lost 5 bases, and 8 bases had no gene match. The CDR3 DNA sequence: TGTGCCAGCAGCCCGTTGACAGGGGCCAATGGCTACACCTTC. Encoded protein: CASSPLTGANGYTF.

The chain is built from TRBV4-3 and TRBJ2-3; D might be TRBD2 (6 bases). This CDR3 spans 16 amino acids. Between the trimmed V and J ends, which lost 1 base and 4 bases, there was a span of 15 bases. The germline V gene has CDR1 LGHNA and CDR2 YSLEER. Here the CDR3 DNA reads TGCGCCAGCAGCCAAGGAATGGGGGGTGGCGCAGATACGCAGTATTTT. This sequence encodes CASSQGMGGGADTQYF.

The rearrangement joins TRBV6-5 to TRBJ2-5; D unclear. Germline-derived CDR1 and CDR2 are MNHEY and SVGAGI. This CDR3 spans 14 amino acids. Between the trimmed V and J ends, which lost 5 bases and 5 bases, there was a span of 15 bases. The CDR3 sequence is CASSPRQVYETQYF. In DNA, the CDR3 is TGTGCCAGCAGTCCCCGCCAGGTATACGAGACCCAGTACTTC.

The rearrangement uses TRBV15 and TRBJ2-5; D gene ambiguous. Per germline, CDR1 LNHNV and CDR2 YYDKDF (reference sequence). The CDR3 is 14 amino acids. V was trimmed by 0 bases and J by 5 bases, leaving 10 bases between them. The CDR3: CATSRELLGETQYF. Here the CDR3 DNA reads TGTGCCACCAGCAGAGAACTACTGGGTGAGACCCAGTACTTC.

The CDR3 DNA reads TGTGCCAGCAGTGAAAGTAGGACATCTGGCTACACCTTC. Its protein is CASSESRTSGYTF. The V call is TRBV2, the J call TRBJ1-2, with D possibly TRBD1 on 5 matching bases. This CDR3 is 13 amino acids long. Germline assignment: CDR1 SNHLY and CDR2 FYNNEI. Trimming cost V 2 bases and J 7 bases, with 11 bases left between them.

Written as DNA, the CDR3 is TGTGCCAGCAGCCCCCAAAACACTGAAGCTTTCTTT. Protein product: CASSPQNTEAFF. The genes are TRBV9 and TRBJ1-1; D is unresolved. Trimming cost V 4 bases and J 2 bases, with 6 bases left between them. The CDR3 length is 12 residues. Germline values: CDR1 SGDLS, CDR2 YYNGEE.

This rearrangement joins TRBV11-2 to TRBJ2-1; TRBD1 aligns across 9 bases. CDR1 and CDR2 from the germline V gene are SGHAT and FQNNGV. The CDR3 runs to 15 residues. The ends lost 5 bases at V and 4 bases at J; junction bases unmatched: 6. Here the CDR3 reads CASSQRDRAYNEQFF. As DNA, the CDR3 is TGTGCCAGCAGCCAGAGGGACAGGGCATACAATGAGCAGTTCTTC.

The chain combines TRBV7-8 with TRBJ1-5; D is possibly TRBD1 (6 bases). V shed 4 bases and J shed 2 bases, with 12 bases lying between them. Per germline, CDR1 SGHVS and CDR2 FQNEAQ. The CDR3 spans 15 residues. The CDR3 nucleotides read TGTGCCAGCAGCTCCGGGACAAAGGGCAATCAGCCCCAGCATTTT. It specifies CASSSGTKGNQPQHF.

V usage is TRBV6-5 and J usage is TRBJ1-3, with a tentative D call TRBD1 (6 bases). The CDR3 has 15 residues. CDR1 is MNHEY and CDR2 is SVGAGI in the germline V gene. Between the trimmed V and J ends, which lost 7 bases and 6 bases, there was a span of 19 bases. The CDR3 DNA follows: TGTGCCAGCACCCCCACCGGGACAAGCACAAACACCATATATTTT. It specifies CASTPTGTSTNTIYF.

The V gene is TRBV7-6, the J gene TRBJ2-2; 8 nucleotides match TRBD1. Germline V lookup: CDR1 SGHVS, CDR2 FNYEAQ. V was clipped by 5 bases and J by 7 bases; unmatched bases: 9. The CDR3 length is 15 residues. The CDR3 sequence: CASSPGTGKVGELFF. The CDR3 nucleotides are TGTGCCAGCAGCCCCGGGACAGGCAAGGTCGGGGAGCTGTTTTTT.

This clone was found many times. V usage is TRBV4-3 and J usage is TRBJ2-2; D ambiguous. V shed 0 bases and J shed 0 bases, with 8 bases lying between them. Germline lookup yields CDR1 LGHNA and CDR2 YSLEER. The CDR3 sequence is 16 residues long. The CDR3 region is CASSQEAPSNTGELFF. The CDR3 nucleotides are TGCGCCAGCAGCCAAGAAGCGCCTTCGAACACCGGGGAGCTGTTTTTT.

In its sample, this clone was seen a few times. The DNA for the CDR3 is TGTGCCAGCAGTGAGGGACAGGGGTCCGCAGATACGCAGTATTTT. This translates into CASSEGQGSADTQYF. The gene calls are TRBV2 and TRBJ2-3, with 10 bases identical to TRBD1. J was trimmed by 4 bases and V by 3 bases; bases with no gene match: 4. Looked up from germline, CDR1 is SNHLY and CDR2 is FYNNEI. The CDR3 length is 15 residues.

This clone was counted once. The chain joins TRBV14 to TRBJ2-3; no firm D call. The CDR3 is made up of 18 amino acids. Germline-derived CDR1 and CDR2 are SGHDN and FVKESK. The germline V and J ends were trimmed by 0 bases and 4 bases, with 20 bases remaining between them. CDR3 bases: TGTGCCAGCAGCCAAGATAAGTTTCTTGCTTCATCGGCAGATACGCAGTATTTT. Translating gives CASSQDKFLASSADTQYF.

The chain joins TRBV6-6 to TRBJ1-5; 8 bases match TRBD1. This CDR3 is built from 16 residues. V lost 4 bases, J lost 5 bases, and 10 bases stayed unmatched. Germline CDR1 is MNHNY and CDR2 is SVGAGI (reference sequence). CDR3 nucleotides: TGTGCCAGCAGTTCCATGGACAGGGTCCTTGATCAGCCCCAGCATTTT. This encodes CASSSMDRVLDQPQHF.

In its sample, this clone was seen a few times. V is TRBV18 and J is TRBJ2-7; weak D call: TRBD1 (6 bases). This CDR3 has 15 amino acids. V dropped 3 bases and J dropped 7 bases, with 19 bases sitting between them. The V gene's germline CDR1 is KGHSH and CDR2 LQKENI. CDR3 residues: CASSPEAAGAEEQYF. The DNA for the CDR3 is TGTGCCAGCTCACCCGAGGCTGCAGGGGCGGAGGAGCAGTACTTC.

The CDR3 loop is CASSFKGAPNEKLFF. The CDR3 DNA sequence: TGCGCCAGCAGCTTTAAGGGGGCTCCTAATGAAAAACTGTTTTTT. V is TRBV5-1 and J is TRBJ1-4, with TRBD1 identical over 7 bases. V shed 2 bases and J 3 bases; nucleotides not matched to a gene: 4. In germline, CDR1 is SGHRS, CDR2 YFSETQ. CDR3 length: 15 amino acids.

J is TRBJ2-7 and V is TRBV15; D might be TRBD2 (6 bases). Germline CDR1 and CDR2: LNHNV and YYDKDF (reference sequence). There are 13 residues in the CDR3. V shed 5 bases and J shed 6 bases, with 14 bases lying between them. CDR3: CATSVPGLFEQYF. CDR3 DNA: TGTGCCACCAGCGTACCGGGACTTTTCGAGCAGTACTTC.

This clone occurred once. J is TRBJ2-5 and V is TRBV5-6, with 7 positions matching TRBD1. The CDR3 loop spans 17 amino acids. V dropped 1 base and J dropped 7; count of bases not matched to a gene: 16. CDR1 and CDR2 from the germline V gene are SGHDT and YYEEEE. The CDR3 DNA reads TGTGCCAGCAGCTTGAATACAGGGGCTAATATAAGAGTGACCCAGTACTTC. Translating gives CASSLNTGANIRVTQYF. The full variable domain, completed using reference TRBV5-6 and TRBJ2-5, is DAGVTQSPTHLIKTRGQQVTLRCSPKSGHDTVSWYQQALGQGPQFIFQYYEEEERQRGNFPDRFSGHQFPNYSSELNVNALLLGDSALYLCASSLNTGANIRVTQYFGPGTRLLVL.